This entry concerns a single T cell receptor (beta chain). Which antigen it targets is not known. No much larger clone exists at a distance of one base, and base qualities are not known. The donors were healthy, HIV-negative adults with no recently reported acute infections or vaccinations. Every donor was a Caucasian adult residing in Nashville, Tennessee, USA. CD4+ T cells were enriched by magnetic negative selection, after which naive cells were positively selected on CD45RA and the negative fraction was taken as the memory subset. Blood was collected by leukapheresis, and PBMCs were isolated by Ficoll-Histopaque density gradient centrifugation and then cryopreserved in liquid nitrogen vapor phase. Analytical flow cytometry was used to check the purity and quantity of each magnetically sorted T cell population. Each sorted fraction had its genomic DNA isolated and then quantified by UV absorbance on a Nanodrop 2000c.

The data were taken from a study of shared clonotypes between healthy human individuals (dated by TCRdb to 2018 to 2021). As for the study more broadly: The cohort comprised two women and a few men aged 18 to 49 years. Different laboratories and diverse techniques were used to prepare libraries and sequence TCR repertoires, to increase sequencing depth and limit assay-specific biases. To estimate repertoire size and how much clonotype sharing occurs between individuals, the study deeply sequenced the blood TCR repertoires of about 5 healthy adults. Each donor's leukapheresis produced roughly between about 0.8 and 10 billion PBMCs. For each donor, CD4 naive and CD4 memory were each given three plates, CD8 naive was given two plates, and CD8 memory was given one plate. What the work shows at the level of the full study, not this receptor alone: Sampling was restricted to blood, and TCR repertoires in tissues likely differ from the TCR repertoires found in blood. Even with the large sequencing depth, rarefaction of the sorted-subset datasets indicated that sequencing was incomplete. Naive subsets generally had larger estimated clonotype richness than memory subsets did. Compared with non-shared clonotypes, clonotypes shared by all four sorted-subset donors had higher generation probabilities. The genetic and exposure-history diversity represented was limited by the small number of donors. About 4.5% of naive CD4, around 3.6% of naive CD8, about 2.5% of memory CD4, and roughly 0.4% of memory CD8 clonotypes were shared across several donors. Based on pairwise subsampling, the degree of clonotype sharing among donors was expected to be affected by sequencing depth.

V is pruned by 4 bases and J by 4 bases, leaving 13 bases of the junction without a gene match. For CDR1 and CDR2, the germline V gene (reference sequence) lists LNHDA and SQIVND. From its cysteine to its phenylalanine, the CDR3 spans 17 amino acids. Left in the record is the CDR3 DNA by itself, 51 bases read in frame from the first base. Using the deep immunoSEQ assay, multiplex PCR amplified TCR CDR3 regions from genomic DNA. For each cell subset, the extracted genomic DNA was distributed evenly across all wells of several immunoSEQ 96-well plates, and each plate served as one replicate. For sorted subsets, each replicate PCR was loaded with 150 to 250 ng genomic DNA, equivalent to 25,000 to 35,000 T cell genomes. The purified libraries were quantified using a Qubit 3.0 fluorometer, sized with a Bioanalyzer 2100, and then quantified again using the KAPA Library Quantification kit. Every immunoSEQ 96-well plate was sequenced on a separate single-read 150-cycle Illumina NextSeq 550 flow cell. On the study's bioinformatics: The immunoSEQ output contained only junctional sequences without quality scores, so filtering could not match that applied to full-length reads. To assign V/J genes and CDR3, sequences were annotated against IMGT germline references using PyIR, a Python wrapper for IgBLAST v1.9. Reads were removed for weak V/J assignments (E-value above 1e-6), missing CDR3, stop codons, out-of-frame junctions, or ambiguous translated residues. V3J clonotypes were defined by identical inferred V gene, J gene, and CDR3 amino acid sequence. Percentage overlap between repertoires was computed as shared unique clonotypes divided by the size of the smaller repertoire. Three approaches were used to assess repertoire richness: RTK rarefaction, the Chao1 estimator, and Recon v2.1 estimates of unobserved clonotypes. For all TCRbeta clonotypes obtained by the gDNA method from a few donors, generation probabilities were computed with OLGA. TCRdb carries this immuneACCESS record with in-frame sequences only. Its versions omit some clonotypes, under half of them owing to an unresolved V gene in the studies checked, with the rest unexplained. The DNA gave D and trimming, while V, J and clone size come from that table. Present in this sample are about 1.1 million clones, roughly 80% of which were seen just once. The ten biggest clones cover approximately 0.95% of the sample.

Recombination linked TRBV19 to TRBJ1-3, with 7 bases in between that match TRBD1. The TCR comes from a man aged 18 to 30 in good health. Some clones in this sample may be carry-over from other donors' samples. The sample was memory CD4+ T cells from PBMCs. The sample's cell subset or site label, decoded: CD45RA-negative fraction. The sequence in DNA is TGTGCCAGTAGTACCCTTCAGGGGGTCCGAAACGGAAACACCATATATTTT. This translates into CASSTLQGVRNGNTIYF.